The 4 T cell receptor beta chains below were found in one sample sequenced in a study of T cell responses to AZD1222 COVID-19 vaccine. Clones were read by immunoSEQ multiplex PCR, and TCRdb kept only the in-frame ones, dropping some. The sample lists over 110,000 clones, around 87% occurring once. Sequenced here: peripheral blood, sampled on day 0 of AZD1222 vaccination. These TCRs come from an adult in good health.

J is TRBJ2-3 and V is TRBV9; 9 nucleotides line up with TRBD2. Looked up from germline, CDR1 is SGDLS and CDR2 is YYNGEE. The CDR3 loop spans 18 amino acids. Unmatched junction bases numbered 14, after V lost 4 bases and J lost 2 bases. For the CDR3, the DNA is TGTGCCAGCAGCATACACCCGGCCGGGACTAGCTTCACAGATACGCAGTATTTT. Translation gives CASSIHPAGTSFTDTQYF.

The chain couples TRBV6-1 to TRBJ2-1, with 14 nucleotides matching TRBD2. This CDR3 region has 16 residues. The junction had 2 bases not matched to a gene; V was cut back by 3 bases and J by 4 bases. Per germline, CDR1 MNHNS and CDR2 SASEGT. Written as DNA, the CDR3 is TGTGCCAGCAGTGAGTGGACTAGCGGGGGGTACAATGAGCAGTTCTTC. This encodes CASSEWTSGGYNEQFF.

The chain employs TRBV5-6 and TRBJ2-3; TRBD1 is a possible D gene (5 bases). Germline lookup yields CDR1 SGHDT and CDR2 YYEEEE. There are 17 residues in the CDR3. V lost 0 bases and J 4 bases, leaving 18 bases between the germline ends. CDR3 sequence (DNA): TGTGCCAGCAGCTTGGGATTAGGGGCCCGTCCCCCAGATACGCAGTATTTT. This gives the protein CASSLGLGARPPDTQYF.

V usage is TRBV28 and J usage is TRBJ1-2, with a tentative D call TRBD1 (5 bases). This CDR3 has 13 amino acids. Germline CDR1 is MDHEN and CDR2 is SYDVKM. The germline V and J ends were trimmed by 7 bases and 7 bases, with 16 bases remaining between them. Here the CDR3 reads CASTPEGRVGYTF. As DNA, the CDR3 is TGTGCCAGCACCCCTGAGGGCAGGGTTGGCTACACCTTC.